This T cell receptor beta chain was profiled in a study of PD-L1 blockade in urothelial cancer. Study-wide findings and caveats: Durable-benefit cases showed more tumor-associated blood clone expansion at 3 weeks. Below-median pretreatment blood TCR clonality was a predictor of better survival.

The protocol was immunoSEQ multiplex PCR, while the TCRdb copy is restricted to in-frame clones and leaves out a portion. This repertoire shows about 41,000 clones, approximately 81% found once; its top ten account for 2.5% to 3%. Trimming took 4 bases from V and 5 from J; bases not matched to a gene: 6. CDR3 size: 14 residues. From germline, CDR1 is KGHSH and CDR2 LQKENI. Time point of the sample: peripheral blood 6 weeks after treatment start. The study collected 1 to 8 samples per patient, pretreatment and on-treatment. A word on this clone: What it binds is unknown.

This chain connects TRBV18 to TRBJ1-1; TRBD1 aligns across 8 bases. Specimen: PBMCs, collected around atezolizumab (anti-PD-L1) treatment. This TCR came from a man aged 65-85 years with urothelial cancer. CDR3 region: CASSLGQGITEAFF. The CDR3 coding sequence is TGTGCCAGCTCACTAGGACAGGGTATTACTGAAGCTTTCTTT.